This T cell receptor (beta chain) is drawn from a study of cytomegalovirus exposure and HLA in healthy donors. The CDR3 runs to 16 residues. The germline CDR1 and CDR2 sequences are MNHEY and SVGAGI. Trimming took 0 bases from V and 5 from J, leaving 14 bases between them. Primers: 60 Vbeta forward and 13 Jbeta reverse. Sequencing was performed with immunoSEQ multiplex PCR; in TCRdb, only in-frame clones are kept and a portion is missing. This sample has some 140,000 clones, with around 80% found just once. The V gene is TRBV6-5, the J gene TRBJ1-5, with D unclear. The specimen was PBMCs. The receptor comes from a man aged 30 to 39 in good health and CMV-seronegative. The CDR3 DNA reads as TGTGCCAGCAGTTACTCGGAAAGGGTGAGGGATCAGCCCCAGCATTTT. This codes for CASSYSERVRDQPQHF.